The text below deals with one TCR beta chain. Its antigen remains unidentified. Time point of the sample: baseline, week 1 (first vaccination visit). Treatment noted: pre-vaccination baseline after standard-of-care therapy. The sample is drawn from a study of a mutant IDH1 vaccine in newly diagnosed glioma. Across the whole study: Treated individuals were approximately 60% male and roughly 40% female, averaging about 40 years of age. Earlier care involved radiotherapy, temozolomide, or both, and the majority received both. Study-wide results and caveats: Top peripheral T cell clonotype shifts appeared unrelated to pseudoprogression. Evidence of vaccine-induced immune responses was documented in 85% to 95% of patients.

The junction had 6 bases not matched to a gene; V was cut back by 2 bases and J by 5 bases. CDR3 length: 15 residues. Germline V CDR1 and CDR2: GTSNPN, SVGIG (reference sequence). TCRdb keeps only in-frame clones here, not all; method: immunoSEQ multiplex PCR. This sample has some 19,000 clones, with about 85% found just once. Sequencing used PBMCs, obtained from a glioma patient treated with radiotherapy, temozolomide or both. The source is a man aged 35 to 55 with glioma. The gene calls are TRBV30 and TRBJ2-2; 9 bases are shared with TRBD1. The CDR3 protein is CAWSLLTGGTGELFF. As DNA, the CDR3 is TGTGCCTGGAGTCTGCTGACAGGGGGGACCGGGGAGCTGTTTTTT.